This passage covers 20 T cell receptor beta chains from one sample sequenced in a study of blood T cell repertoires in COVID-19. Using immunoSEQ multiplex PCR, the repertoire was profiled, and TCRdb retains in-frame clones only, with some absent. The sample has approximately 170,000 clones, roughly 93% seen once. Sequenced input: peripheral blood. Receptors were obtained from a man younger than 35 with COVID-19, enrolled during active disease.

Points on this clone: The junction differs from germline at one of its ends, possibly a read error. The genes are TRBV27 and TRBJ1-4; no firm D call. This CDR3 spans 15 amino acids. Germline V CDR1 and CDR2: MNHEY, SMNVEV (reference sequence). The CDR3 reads CASSLRVATNEKLLF. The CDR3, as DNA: TGTGCCAGCAGTTTAAGAGTTGCAACTAATGAAAAACTGCTTTTT. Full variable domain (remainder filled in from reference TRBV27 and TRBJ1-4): EAQVTQNPRYLITVTGKKLTVTCSQNMNHEYMSWYRQDPGLGLRQIYYSMNVEVTDKGDVPEGYKVSRKEKRNFPLILESPSPNQTSLYFCASSLRVATNEKLLFGSGTQLSVL.

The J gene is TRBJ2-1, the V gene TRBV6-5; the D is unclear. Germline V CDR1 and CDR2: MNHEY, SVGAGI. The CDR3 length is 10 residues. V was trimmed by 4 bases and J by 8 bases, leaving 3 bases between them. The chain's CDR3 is CASSLYEQFF. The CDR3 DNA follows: TGTGCCAGCAGTTTATATGAGCAGTTCTTC.

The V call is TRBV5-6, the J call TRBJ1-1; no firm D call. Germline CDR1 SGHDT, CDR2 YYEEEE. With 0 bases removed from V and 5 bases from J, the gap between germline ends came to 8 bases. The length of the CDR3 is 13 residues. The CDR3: CASSLAQRTEAFF. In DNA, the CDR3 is TGTGCCAGCAGCTTGGCACAGCGGACTGAAGCTTTCTTT.

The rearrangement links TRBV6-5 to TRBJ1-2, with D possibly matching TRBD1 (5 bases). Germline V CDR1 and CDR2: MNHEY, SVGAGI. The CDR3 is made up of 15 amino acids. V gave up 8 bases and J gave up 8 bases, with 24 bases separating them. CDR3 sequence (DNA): TGTGCCAGCGGCCCCTTGGCGGGGGGGAGGAAAGGCTACACCTTC. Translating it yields CASGPLAGGRKGYTF.

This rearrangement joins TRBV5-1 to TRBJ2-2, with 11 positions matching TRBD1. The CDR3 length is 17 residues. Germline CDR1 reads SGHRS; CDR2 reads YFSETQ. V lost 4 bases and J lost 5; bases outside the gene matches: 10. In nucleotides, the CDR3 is TGCGCCAGCAGCGTTCACCCGGGACAGGGGGTTACCGGGGAGCTGTTTTTT. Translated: CASSVHPGQGVTGELFF.

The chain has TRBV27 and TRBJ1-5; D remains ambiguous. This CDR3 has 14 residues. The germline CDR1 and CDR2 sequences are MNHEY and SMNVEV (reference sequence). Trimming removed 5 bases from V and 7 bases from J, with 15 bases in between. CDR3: CASSPLVSGQPQHF. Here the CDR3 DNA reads TGTGCCAGCAGTCCCCTAGTTTCGGGGCAGCCCCAGCATTTT.

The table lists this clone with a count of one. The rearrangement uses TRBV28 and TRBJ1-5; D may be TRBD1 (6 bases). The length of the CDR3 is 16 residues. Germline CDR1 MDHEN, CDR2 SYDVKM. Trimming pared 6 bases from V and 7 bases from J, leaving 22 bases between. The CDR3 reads CASSHDRPGVLQPQHF. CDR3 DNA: TGTGCCAGCAGCCATGACAGACCAGGGGTGCTGCAGCCCCAGCATTTT.

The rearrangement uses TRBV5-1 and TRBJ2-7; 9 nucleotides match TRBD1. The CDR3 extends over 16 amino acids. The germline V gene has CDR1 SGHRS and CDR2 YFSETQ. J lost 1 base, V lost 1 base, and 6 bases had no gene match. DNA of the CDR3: TGCGCCAGCAGCTTGACAGGGGGCCTATTTTCCTACGAGCAGTACTTC. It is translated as CASSLTGGLFSYEQYF.

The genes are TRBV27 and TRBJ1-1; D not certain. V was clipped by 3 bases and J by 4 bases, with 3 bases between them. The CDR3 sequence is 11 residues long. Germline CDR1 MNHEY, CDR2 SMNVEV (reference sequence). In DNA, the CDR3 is TGTGCCAGCAGTTTCGGCACTGAAGCTTTCTTT. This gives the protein CASSFGTEAFF.

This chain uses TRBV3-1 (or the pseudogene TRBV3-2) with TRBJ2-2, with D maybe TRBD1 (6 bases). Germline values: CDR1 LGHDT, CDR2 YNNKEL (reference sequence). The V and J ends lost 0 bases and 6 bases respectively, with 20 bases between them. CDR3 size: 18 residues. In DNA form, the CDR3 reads TGTGCCAGCAGCCAAGAAAGTCGTGGGGTCAGGGGTGCCGGGGAGCTGTTTTTT. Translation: CASSQESRGVRGAGELFF.

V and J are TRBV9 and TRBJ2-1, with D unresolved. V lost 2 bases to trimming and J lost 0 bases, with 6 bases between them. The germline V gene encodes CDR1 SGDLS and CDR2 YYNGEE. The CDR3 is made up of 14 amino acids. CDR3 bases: TGTGCCAGCAGCGTGGCGGTCTCCTACAATGAGCAGTTCTTC. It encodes CASSVAVSYNEQFF. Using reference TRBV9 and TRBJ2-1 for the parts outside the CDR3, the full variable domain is DSGVTQTPKHLITATGQRVTLRCSPRSGDLSVYWYQQSLDQGLQFLIQYYNGEERAKGNILERFSAQQFPDLHSELNLSSLELGDSALYFCASSVAVSYNEQFFGPGTRLTVL.

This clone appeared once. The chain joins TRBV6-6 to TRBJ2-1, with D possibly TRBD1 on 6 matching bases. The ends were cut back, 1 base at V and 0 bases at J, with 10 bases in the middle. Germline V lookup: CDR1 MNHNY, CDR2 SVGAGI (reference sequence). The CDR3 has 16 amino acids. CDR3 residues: CASSYYRASSYNEQFF. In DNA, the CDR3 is TGTGCCAGCAGTTACTACAGGGCAAGCTCCTACAATGAGCAGTTCTTC.

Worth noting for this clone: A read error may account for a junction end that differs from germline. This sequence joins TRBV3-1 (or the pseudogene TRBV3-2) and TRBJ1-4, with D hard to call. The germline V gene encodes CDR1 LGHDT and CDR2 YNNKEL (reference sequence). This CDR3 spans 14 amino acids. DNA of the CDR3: TGTGCCAGCAGCCAATCCTACCAACAGAAAAAACTGCTTTTT. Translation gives CASSQSYQQKKLLF.

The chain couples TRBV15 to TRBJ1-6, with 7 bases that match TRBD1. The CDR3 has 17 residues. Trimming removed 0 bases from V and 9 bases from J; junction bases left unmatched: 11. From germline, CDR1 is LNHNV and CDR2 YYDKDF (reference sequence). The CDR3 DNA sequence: TGTGCCACCAGCAGAGACCGATTAAAGGGGGCCAGTTCACCCCTCCACTTT. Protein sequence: CATSRDRLKGASSPLHF.

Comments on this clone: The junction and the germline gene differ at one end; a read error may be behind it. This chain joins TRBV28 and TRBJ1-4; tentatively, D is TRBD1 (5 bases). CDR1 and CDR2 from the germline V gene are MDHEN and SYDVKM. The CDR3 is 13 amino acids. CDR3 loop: CASSSTGGEKLLF. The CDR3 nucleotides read TGTGCCAGCAGTTCTACCGGGGGAGAAAAACTGCTTTTT.

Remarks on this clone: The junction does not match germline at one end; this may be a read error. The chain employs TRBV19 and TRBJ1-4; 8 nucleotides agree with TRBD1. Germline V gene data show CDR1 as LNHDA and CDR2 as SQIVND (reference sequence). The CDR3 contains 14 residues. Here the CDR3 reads CASRSTGDNEKLLF. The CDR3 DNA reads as TGTGCCAGTAGATCGACAGGGGATAATGAAAAACTGCTTTTT. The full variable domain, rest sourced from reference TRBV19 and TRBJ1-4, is DGGITQSPKYLFRKEGQNVTLSCEQNLNHDAMYWYRQDPGQGLRLIYYSQIVNDFQKGDIAEGYSVSREKKESFPLTVTSAQKNPTAFYLCASRSTGDNEKLLFGSGTQLSVL.

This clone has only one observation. The CDR3 reads CASSIGLFRQPNYGYTF. As DNA, the CDR3 is TGTGCCAGTAGTATCGGGCTTTTCCGACAGCCTAACTATGGCTACACCTTC. The gene calls are TRBV19 and TRBJ1-2; tentative D call: TRBD1 (5 bases). The CDR3 covers 17 residues. V was trimmed by 3 bases and J by 0 bases, leaving 17 bases between them. In germline, CDR1 is LNHDA, CDR2 SQIVND (reference sequence).

The CDR3 region is CASSLEAGGGEQYF. CDR3 nucleotide sequence: TGTGCCAGCAGCTTAGAAGCGGGAGGGGGGGAGCAGTACTTC. The chain recombines TRBV7-6 with TRBJ2-7, with TRBD2 identical over 10 bases. With V trimmed by 1 base and J by 7 bases, 4 bases remained unmatched. CDR3 length: 14 amino acids. Germline V gene lookup returns CDR1 SGHVS and CDR2 FNYEAQ.

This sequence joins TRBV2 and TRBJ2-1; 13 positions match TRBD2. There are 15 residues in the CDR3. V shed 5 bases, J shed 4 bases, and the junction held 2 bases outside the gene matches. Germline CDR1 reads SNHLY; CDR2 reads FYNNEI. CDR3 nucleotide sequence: TGTGCCAGCAGTACGGGACTAGCGGGGTACAATGAGCAGTTCTTC. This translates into CASSTGLAGYNEQFF.

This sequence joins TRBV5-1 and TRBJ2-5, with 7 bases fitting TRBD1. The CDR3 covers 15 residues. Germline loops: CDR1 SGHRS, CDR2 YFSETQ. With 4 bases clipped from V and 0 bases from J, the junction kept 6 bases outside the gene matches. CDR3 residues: CASSRLTGYQETQYF. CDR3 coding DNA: TGCGCCAGCAGCCGATTGACAGGGTACCAAGAGACCCAGTACTTC.